This T cell receptor beta chain was sequenced in a study of blood T cell repertoires in COVID-19. Trimming stripped 5 bases from V and 7 bases from J, with 12 bases between. This CDR3 spans 13 amino acids. Germline-derived CDR1 and CDR2 are LNHDA and SQIVND (reference sequence). Profiling relied on immunoSEQ multiplex PCR, and the TCRdb table lists in-frame clones only, not all of them. Counted here are 350,000 to 500,000 clones, roughly 90% occurring once; the ten biggest clones make up about 1.5%. This TCR was recovered from a woman aged 18-29 years who had been exposed to COVID-19. Sample: PBMCs or T cells enriched from blood (not recorded which). The gene calls are TRBV19 and TRBJ1-5; D is unclear. The CDR3 loop is CASSPEQWQPQHF. CDR3 nucleotides: TGTGCCAGTAGTCCGGAGCAATGGCAGCCCCAGCATTTT.